This TCR beta chain emerged from a study of blood T cell repertoires in COVID-19 (TCRdb year 2020). Context from the whole study: Collaborator samples came from the United States, Italy and Spain and covered acute and convalescent phases of COVID-19. Sample metadata almost always included a de-identified subject ID, COVID-19 status, age in years and sex. The repertoires were released in a freely available public database intended as a resource for research on the immune response to SARS-CoV-2. Where HLA class I and class II types were available, the types were taken from metadata supplied by the sample provider, not from assay-based typing. The samples were drawn from the first 160 participants of the ongoing ImmuneRACE study and from 1,254 subjects provided by 6 global collaborators. The material from the prospective study consisted of cDNA or gDNA derived from T cells, B-cell-depleted T cells, or PBMCs. The dataset comprised deeply sampled blood TCRbeta repertoires from subjects exposed to, actively infected with, or recovered from COVID-19.

The CDR3 holds 15 amino acids from the cysteine to the phenylalanine. Only the CDR3 DNA stays, 45 bases, in frame from base 1. Collaborating institutions collected whole blood in K2EDTA tubes following their own protocols. For TCRbeta analysis, collaborators shipped samples in one of three forms: frozen whole blood, isolated PBMCs, or DNA extracted from either of those sample types. Points the paper makes about the study in general: The quantity of clinical and demographic metadata differed by source and by participant and was supplied without curation.

TCRbeta CDR3 regions were amplified from genomic DNA using the immunoSEQ Assay, a bias-controlled multiplex PCR. In the source study's methods: The number of nucleated cells in each sample was estimated from the amplification of reference gene primers within the assay. To quantify the absolute abundance of each unique TCRbeta CDR3 rearrangement, sequence reads were collapsed and filtered. Productive Simpson clonality was computed per sample as the square root of Simpson's diversity index over productive rearrangements. The immuneACCESS repertoire file appears here via TCRdb, limited to in-frame rearrangements. These files lack a portion of the clones; in checked studies, under half of the deficit traces to unresolved V genes, and the cause of the others is not known. The V and J calls and clone size were taken over from that table, and D and trimming were inferred from the DNA. In this sample the table shows about 170,000 clones, 82% of which occur a single time. In total, the top ten clones hold 8% to 9.5% of the sample.

This clone has a single count. The antigen this receptor binds is unknown. Within one base of it there is no much larger clone, and no base qualities were kept. Sequenced sample: peripheral blood. This clonotype was sampled from an older woman with acute or convalescent COVID-19. The chain was built from TRBV21-1 and TRBJ2-3; the listed D gene, TRBD1, was not tested against the DNA. TRBV21-1 is flagged as a pseudogene. The DNA sequence is given as TGTGCCAGCACAGACAGTGTAATTAGCACAGATACGCAGTATTTT. It codes for CASTDSVISTDTQYF.